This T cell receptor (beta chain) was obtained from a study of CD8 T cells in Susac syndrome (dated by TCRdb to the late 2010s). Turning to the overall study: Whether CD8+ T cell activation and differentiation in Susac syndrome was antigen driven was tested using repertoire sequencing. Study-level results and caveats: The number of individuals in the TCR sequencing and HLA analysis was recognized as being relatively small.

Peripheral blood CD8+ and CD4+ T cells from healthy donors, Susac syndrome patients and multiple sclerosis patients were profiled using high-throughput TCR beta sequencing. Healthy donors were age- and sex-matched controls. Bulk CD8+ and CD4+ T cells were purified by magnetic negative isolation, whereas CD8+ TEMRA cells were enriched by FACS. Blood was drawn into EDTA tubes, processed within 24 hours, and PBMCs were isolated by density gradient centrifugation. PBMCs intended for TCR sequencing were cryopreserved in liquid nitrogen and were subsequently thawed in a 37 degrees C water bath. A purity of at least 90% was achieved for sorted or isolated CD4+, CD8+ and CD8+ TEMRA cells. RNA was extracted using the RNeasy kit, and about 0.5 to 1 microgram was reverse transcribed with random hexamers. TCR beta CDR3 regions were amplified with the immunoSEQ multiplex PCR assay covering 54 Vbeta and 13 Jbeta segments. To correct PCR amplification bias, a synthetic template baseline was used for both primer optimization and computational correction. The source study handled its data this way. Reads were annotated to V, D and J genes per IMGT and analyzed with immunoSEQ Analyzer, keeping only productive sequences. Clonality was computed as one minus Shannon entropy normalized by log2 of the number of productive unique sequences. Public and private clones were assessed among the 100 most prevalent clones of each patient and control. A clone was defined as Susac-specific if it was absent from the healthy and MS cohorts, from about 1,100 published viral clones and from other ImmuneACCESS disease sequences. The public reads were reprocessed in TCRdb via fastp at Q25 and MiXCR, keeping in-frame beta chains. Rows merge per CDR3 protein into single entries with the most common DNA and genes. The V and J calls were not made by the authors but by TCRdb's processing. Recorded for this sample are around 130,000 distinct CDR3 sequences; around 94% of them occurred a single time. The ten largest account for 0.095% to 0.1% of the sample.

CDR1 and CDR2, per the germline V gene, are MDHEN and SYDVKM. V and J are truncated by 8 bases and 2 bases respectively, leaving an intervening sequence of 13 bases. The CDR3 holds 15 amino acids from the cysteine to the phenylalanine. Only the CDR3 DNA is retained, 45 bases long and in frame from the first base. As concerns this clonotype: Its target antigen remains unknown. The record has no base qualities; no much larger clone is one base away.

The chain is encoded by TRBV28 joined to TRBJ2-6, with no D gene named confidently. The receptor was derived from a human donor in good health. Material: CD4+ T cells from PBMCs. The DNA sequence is TGTGCCAGCGGATCTGCTCTAGCTGGGGCCAACGTCCTGACTTTC. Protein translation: CASGSALAGANVLTF.